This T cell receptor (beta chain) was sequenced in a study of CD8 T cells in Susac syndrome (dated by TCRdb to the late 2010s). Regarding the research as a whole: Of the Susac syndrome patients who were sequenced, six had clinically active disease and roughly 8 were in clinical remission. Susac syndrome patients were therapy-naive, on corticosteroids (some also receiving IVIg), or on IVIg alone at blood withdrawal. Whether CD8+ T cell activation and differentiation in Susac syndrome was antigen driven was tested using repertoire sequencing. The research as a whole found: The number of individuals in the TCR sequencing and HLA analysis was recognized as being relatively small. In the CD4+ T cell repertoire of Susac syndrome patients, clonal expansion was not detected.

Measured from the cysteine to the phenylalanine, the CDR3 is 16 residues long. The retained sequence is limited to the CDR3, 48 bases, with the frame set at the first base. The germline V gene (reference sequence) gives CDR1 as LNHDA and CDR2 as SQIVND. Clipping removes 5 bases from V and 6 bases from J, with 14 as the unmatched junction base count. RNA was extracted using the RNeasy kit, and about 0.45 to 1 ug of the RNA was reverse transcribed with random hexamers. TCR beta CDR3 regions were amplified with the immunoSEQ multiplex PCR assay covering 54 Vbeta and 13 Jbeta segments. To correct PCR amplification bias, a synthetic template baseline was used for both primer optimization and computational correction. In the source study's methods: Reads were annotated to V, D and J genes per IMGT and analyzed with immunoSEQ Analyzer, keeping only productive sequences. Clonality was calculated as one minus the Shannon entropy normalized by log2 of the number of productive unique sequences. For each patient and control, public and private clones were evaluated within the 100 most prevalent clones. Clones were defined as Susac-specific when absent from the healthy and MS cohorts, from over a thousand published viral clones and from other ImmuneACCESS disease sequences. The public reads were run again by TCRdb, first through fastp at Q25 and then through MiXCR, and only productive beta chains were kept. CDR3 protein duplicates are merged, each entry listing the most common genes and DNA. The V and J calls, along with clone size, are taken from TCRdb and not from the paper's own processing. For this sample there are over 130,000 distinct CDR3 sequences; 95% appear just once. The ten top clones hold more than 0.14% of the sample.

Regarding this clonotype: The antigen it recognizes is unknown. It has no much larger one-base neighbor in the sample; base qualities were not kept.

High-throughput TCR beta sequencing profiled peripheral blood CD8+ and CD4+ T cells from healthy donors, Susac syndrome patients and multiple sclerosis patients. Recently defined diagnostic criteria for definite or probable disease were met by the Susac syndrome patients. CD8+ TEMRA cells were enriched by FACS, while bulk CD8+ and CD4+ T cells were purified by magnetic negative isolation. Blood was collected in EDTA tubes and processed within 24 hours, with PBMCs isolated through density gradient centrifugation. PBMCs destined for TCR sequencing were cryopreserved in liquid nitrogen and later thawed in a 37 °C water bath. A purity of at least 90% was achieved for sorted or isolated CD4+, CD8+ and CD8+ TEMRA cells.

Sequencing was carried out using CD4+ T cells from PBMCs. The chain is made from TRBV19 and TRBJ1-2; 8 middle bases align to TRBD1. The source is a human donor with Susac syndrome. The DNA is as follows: TGTGCCAGTAGTTCGACAGGGGTGCGTGCTGGACATGGCTACACCTTC. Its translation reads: CASSSTGVRAGHGYTF.